This T cell receptor (beta chain) is from a study of regulatory T cells in long-lasting Graves disease. Time point reported: newly diagnosed GD, antithyroid drugs for less than 3 months. With RNA extracted from PBMCs as input, the TCR library was made. The length of the CDR3 is 15 residues. Germline V gives CDR1 LGHNT, CDR2 FRNRAP. Trimming left V 1 base short and J 5 bases short, with 12 bases between. Construction of TCR beta libraries relied on iRepertoire HTBI primers and on Arm-PCR targeting CDR3 regions. TCRdb reprocessed the multiplex PCR reads via MiXCR and lists one record per CDR3 protein. The repertoire has 200,000 to 250,000 distinct CDR3 sequences, around a fifth of them found once; the top ten carry 12%. This clonotype was detected many times. This sample also belongs to another study, concerning T cells in Graves' hyperthyroidism and ophthalmopathy. From that report: TCR CDR3 regions were first amplified by RT-PCR with HTBI primers.

This TCR came from a woman in her twenties or thirties with Graves disease. The source material was peripheral blood mononuclear cells (PBMCs), sampled at new diagnosis, from a patient treated with antithyroid drugs. The genes are TRBV12-5 and TRBJ2-1; D is undetermined. The CDR3 loop reads CASGLEPSENNEQFF. CDR3 nucleotides: TGTGCTAGTGGTTTGGAACCTTCGGAAAACAATGAGCAGTTCTTC. Filled out from reference TRBV12-5 and TRBJ2-1, the complete variable domain reads DARVTQTPRHKVTEMGQEVTMRCQPILGHNTVFWYRQTMMQGLELLAYFRNRAPLDDSGMPKDRFSAEMPDATLATLKIQPSEPRDSAVYFCASGLEPSENNEQFFGPGTRLTVL.